A single sample is the source of the 4 T cell receptor beta chains below, sequenced in a study of T cell repertoires in cytomegalovirus infection. TCRdb recomputed calls from the reads with MiXCR, one row per CDR3 protein. The repertoire holds more than 350,000 distinct CDR3 sequences, with approximately 31% as singletons. The source material was PBMCs. The receptor set was obtained from a human donor in good health (CMV status not recorded). Some clones in this sample may be carry-over from other donors' samples.

The chain carries TRBV11-2 and TRBJ2-5; D assignment may be TRBD1 or TRBD2 (7 bases each). From germline, CDR1 is SGHAT and CDR2 FQNNGV. The CDR3 is 17 residues long. The V gene lost 0 bases and the J gene lost 3 bases, with 17 bases spanning the gap. This chain's CDR3 is CASSLEGQGGKEETQYF. The CDR3 nucleotides are TGTGCCAGCAGCTTAGAAGGCCAGGGGGGGAAGGAAGAGACCCAGTACTTC. Looking up the rest from reference TRBV11-2 and TRBJ2-5 gives the full variable domain: EAGVAQSPRYKIIEKRQSVAFWCNPISGHATLYWYQQILGQGPKLLIQFQNNGVVDDSQLPKDRFSAERLKGVDSTLKIQPAKLEDSAVYLCASSLEGQGGKEETQYFGPGTRLLVL.

The sample holds a few counts of this clonotype. This sequence joins TRBV6-1 and TRBJ1-2; TRBD1 agrees at 7 bases. The CDR3 covers 14 residues. With V trimmed by 5 bases and J by 3 bases, 6 bases remained unmatched. Germline CDR1 and CDR2: MNHNS and SASEGT. Here the CDR3 DNA reads TGTGCCAGCAGTCCCGCCGGGACAGACTATGGCTACACCTTC. Its protein product is CASSPAGTDYGYTF.

To note about this clonotype: A much larger clone differs by one base, so this may be a read error. CDR3 bases: TGTGCCTGCAGTTTCGTGGGGGGGGGGGTACAGCCCCAGCATTTT. It encodes CACSFVGGGVQPQHF. This sequence joins TRBV28 and TRBJ1-5; D is perhaps TRBD1 (5 bases). Germline CDR1 and CDR2: MDHEN and SYDVKM. The CDR3 has 15 amino acids.

This clonotype has a count of ten or more. The genes are TRBV7-2 and TRBJ2-4; D possibly uses TRBD1 or TRBD2 (5 bases each). With 5 bases removed from V and 6 bases from J, the gap between germline ends came to 17 bases. Germline CDR1 and CDR2: SGHTA and FQGNSA. The CDR3 runs to 15 residues. The CDR3 DNA follows: TGTGCCAGCAGCCCCGGGGCTAGTTCCAGAAACATTCAGTACTTC. Its protein product is CASSPGASSRNIQYF.